The T cell receptor (beta chain) under discussion was sequenced for a study of shared clonotypes between healthy human individuals. Study information: A couple of female and a few male donors aged 18 to 49 were enrolled. Findings of the study overall: It was the non-shared clonotypes that had lower generation probabilities than clonotypes shared by all four donors.

A remark on this clone: Its antigen is not identified.

V was pared by 0 bases and J by 2 bases, with 7 bases between. The length of the CDR3 is 14 residues. CDR1 and CDR2 (germline): SGHRS, YFSETQ. Produced via immunoSEQ multiplex PCR; TCRdb's table is partial and in-frame only. Of 1,400,000 or so clones detected, approximately 98.5% appear once; the ten largest clones hold 0.36%. Sequencing input: naive CD4+ T cells sorted from blood. The sample's subset: CD45RA+ positively selected. This chain uses TRBV5-1 with TRBJ2-3; D ambiguous. This sequence originates from a man aged 30-40 years in good health. DNA of the CDR3: TGCGCCAGCAGCTTGGGCAGGCCCACAGATACGCAGTATTTT. This codes for CASSLGRPTDTQYF.